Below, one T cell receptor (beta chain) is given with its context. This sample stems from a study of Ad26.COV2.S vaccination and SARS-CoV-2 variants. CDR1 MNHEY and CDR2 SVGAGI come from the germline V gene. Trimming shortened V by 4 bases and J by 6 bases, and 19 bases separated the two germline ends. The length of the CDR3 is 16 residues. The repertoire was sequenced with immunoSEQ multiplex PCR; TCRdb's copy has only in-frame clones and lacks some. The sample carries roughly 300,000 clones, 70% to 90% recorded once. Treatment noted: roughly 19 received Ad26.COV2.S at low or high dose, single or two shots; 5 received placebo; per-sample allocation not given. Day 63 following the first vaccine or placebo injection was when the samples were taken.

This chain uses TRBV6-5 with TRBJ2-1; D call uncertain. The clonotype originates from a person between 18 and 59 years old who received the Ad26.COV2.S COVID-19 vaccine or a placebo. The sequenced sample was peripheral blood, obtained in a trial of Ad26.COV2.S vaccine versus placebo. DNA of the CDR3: TGTGCCAGCAGTTTCTCCTCCGCGAAGCTAGGCAATGAGCAGTTCTTC. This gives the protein CASSFSSAKLGNEQFF.